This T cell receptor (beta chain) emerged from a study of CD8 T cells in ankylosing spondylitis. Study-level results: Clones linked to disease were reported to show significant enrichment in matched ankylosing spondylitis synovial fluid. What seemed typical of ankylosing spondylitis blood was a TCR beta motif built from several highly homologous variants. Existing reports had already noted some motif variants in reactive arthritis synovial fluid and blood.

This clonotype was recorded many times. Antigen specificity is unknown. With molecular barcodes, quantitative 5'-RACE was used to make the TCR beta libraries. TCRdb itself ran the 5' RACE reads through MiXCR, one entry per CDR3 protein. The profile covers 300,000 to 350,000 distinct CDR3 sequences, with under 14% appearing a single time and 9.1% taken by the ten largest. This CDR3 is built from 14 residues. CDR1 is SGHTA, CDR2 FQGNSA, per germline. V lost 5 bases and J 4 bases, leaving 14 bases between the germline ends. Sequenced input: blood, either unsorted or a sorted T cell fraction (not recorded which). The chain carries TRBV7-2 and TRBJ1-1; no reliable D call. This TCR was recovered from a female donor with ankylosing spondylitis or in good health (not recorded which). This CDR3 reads CASSIRSQPTEAFF. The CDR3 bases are TGTGCCAGCAGCATACGGTCACAGCCCACTGAAGCTTTCTTT.